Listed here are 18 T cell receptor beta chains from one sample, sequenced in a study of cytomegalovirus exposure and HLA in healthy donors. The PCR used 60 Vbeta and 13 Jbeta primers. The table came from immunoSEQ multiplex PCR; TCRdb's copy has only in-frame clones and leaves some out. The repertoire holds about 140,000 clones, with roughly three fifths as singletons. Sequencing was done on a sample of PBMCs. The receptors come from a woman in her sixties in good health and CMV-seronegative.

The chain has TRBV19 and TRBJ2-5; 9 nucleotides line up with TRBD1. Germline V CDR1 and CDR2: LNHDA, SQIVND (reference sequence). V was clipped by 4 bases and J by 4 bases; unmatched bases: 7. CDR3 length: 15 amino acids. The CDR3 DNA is TGTGCCAGTAGTACCTTTACAGGGGGCGGAGAGACCCAGTACTTC. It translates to CASSTFTGGGETQYF.

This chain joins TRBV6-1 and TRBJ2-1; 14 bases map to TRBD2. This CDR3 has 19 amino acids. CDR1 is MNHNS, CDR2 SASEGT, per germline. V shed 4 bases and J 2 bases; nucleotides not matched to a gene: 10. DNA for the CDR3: TGTGCCAGCAGTGTCAGGGGACTAGCGGGAGAGGGCCCCTACAATGAGCAGTTCTTC. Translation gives CASSVRGLAGEGPYNEQFF.

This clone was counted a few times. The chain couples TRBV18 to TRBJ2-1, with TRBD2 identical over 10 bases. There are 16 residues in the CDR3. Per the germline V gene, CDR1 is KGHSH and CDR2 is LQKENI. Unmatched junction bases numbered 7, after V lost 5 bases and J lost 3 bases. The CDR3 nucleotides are TGTGCCAGCTCAAGGACTAGCGGAACCTTCTACAATGAGCAGTTCTTC. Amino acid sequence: CASSRTSGTFYNEQFF.

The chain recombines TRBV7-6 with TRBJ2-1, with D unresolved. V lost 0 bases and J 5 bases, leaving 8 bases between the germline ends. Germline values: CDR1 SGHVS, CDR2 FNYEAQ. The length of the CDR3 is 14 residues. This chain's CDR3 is CASSLAPENNEQFF. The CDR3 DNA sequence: TGTGCCAGCAGCTTAGCGCCTGAGAACAATGAGCAGTTCTTC.

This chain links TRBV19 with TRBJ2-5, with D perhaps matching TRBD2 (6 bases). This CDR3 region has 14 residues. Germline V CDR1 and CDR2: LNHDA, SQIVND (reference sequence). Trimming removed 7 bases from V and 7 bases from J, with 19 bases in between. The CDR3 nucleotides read TGTGCCAGTACCCCGGGAGTCTCTGGGGGGACCCAGTACTTC. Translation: CASTPGVSGGTQYF.

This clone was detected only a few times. This CDR3 is CASSRWDSSQETQYF. CDR3 in DNA: TGTGCCAGCAGCCGATGGGACAGCTCCCAAGAGACCCAGTACTTC. The chain employs TRBV5-6 and TRBJ2-5; 7 bases fit TRBD1. Trimming cost V 4 bases and J 1 base; bases outside gene matches: 7. Germline assignment: CDR1 SGHDT and CDR2 YYEEEE. The CDR3 has 15 amino acids.

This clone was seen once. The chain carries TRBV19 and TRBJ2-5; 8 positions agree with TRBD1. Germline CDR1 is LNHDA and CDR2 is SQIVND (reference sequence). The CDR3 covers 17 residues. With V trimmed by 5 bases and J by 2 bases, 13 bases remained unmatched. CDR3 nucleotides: TGTGCCAGTAGTCGACAGGGGCCGGGGCTTGGTCAAGAGACCCAGTACTTC. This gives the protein CASSRQGPGLGQETQYF.

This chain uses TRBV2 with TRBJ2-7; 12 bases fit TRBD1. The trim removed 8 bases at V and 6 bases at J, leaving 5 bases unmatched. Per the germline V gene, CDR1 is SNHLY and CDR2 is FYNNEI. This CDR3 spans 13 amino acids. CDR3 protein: CASLGQGAPEQYF. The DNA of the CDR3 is TGTGCCAGCTTGGGACAGGGGGCGCCCGAGCAGTACTTC.

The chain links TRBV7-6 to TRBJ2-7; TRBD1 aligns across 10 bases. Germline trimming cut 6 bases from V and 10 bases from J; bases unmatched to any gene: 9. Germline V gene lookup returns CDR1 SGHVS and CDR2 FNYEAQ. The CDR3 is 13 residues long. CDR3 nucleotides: TGTGCCAGCAGGGATAGGACAGGGGGGCAACAGTACTTC. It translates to CASRDRTGGQQYF.

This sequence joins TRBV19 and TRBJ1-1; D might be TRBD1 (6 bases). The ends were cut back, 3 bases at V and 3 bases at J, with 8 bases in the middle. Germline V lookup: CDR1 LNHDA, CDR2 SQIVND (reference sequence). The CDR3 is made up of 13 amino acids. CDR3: CASSMGAYTEAFF. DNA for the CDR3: TGTGCCAGTAGTATGGGGGCCTACACTGAAGCTTTCTTT.

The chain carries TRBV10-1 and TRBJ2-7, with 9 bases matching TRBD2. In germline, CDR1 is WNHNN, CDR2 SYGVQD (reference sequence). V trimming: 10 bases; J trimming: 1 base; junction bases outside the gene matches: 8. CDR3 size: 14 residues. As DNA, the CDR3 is TGCGCCACCTTGCTAGCGGGGCCATCCTACGAGCAGTACTTC. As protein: CATLLAGPSYEQYF.

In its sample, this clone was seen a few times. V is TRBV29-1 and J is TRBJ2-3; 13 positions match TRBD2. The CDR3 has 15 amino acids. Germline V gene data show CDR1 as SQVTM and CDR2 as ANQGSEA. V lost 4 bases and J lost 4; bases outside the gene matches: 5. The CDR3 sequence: CSVALTSGGSDTQYF. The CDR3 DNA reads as TGCAGCGTTGCCTTGACTAGCGGGGGGTCAGATACGCAGTATTTT.

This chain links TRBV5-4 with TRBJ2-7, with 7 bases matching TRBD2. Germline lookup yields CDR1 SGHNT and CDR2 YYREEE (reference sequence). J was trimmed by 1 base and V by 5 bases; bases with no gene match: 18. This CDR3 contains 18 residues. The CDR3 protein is CASRDSGGPGLSSYEQYF. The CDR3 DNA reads TGTGCCAGCAGAGACTCGGGGGGTCCCGGTTTATCTTCCTACGAGCAGTACTTC.

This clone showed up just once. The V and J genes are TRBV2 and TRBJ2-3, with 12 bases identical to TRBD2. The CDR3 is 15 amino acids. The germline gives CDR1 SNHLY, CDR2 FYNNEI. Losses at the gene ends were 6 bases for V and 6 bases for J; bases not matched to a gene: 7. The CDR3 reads CASRRLAGGVDTQYF. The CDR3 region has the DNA TGTGCCAGCAGGCGTCTAGCGGGAGGGGTGGATACGCAGTATTTT.

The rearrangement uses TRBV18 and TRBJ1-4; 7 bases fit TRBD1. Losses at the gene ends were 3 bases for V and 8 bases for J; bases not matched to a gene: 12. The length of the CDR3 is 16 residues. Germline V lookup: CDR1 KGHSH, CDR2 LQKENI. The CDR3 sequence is CASSPLNRGGGEKLFF. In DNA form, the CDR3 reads TGTGCCAGCTCACCCTTAAACAGGGGAGGAGGGGAAAAACTGTTTTTT.

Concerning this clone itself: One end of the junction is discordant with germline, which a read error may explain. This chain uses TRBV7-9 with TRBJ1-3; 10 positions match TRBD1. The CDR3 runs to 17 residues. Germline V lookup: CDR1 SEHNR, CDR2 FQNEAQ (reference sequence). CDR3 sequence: CSSSLGQGVTSGNTIYF. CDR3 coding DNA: TGTTCCAGCAGCTTAGGACAGGGGGTAACCTCTGGAAACACCATATATTTT.

CDR3 in DNA: TGCGCCAGCAGCTTGGGTGGACAGGGGCCCTACGAGCAGTACTTC. It encodes CASSLGGQGPYEQYF. The rearrangement links TRBV5-1 to TRBJ2-7, with 9 bases matching TRBD1. This CDR3 is built from 15 residues. J lost 2 bases, V lost 0 bases, and 3 bases had no gene match. Germline assignment: CDR1 SGHRS and CDR2 YFSETQ.

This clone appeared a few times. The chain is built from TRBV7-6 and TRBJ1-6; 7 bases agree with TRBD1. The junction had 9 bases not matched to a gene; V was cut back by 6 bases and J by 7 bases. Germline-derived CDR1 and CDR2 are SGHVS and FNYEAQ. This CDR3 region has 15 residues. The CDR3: CASSFAGTENSPLHF. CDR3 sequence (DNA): TGTGCCAGCAGTTTCGCCGGGACAGAGAATTCACCCCTCCACTTT.